The clone carrying this T cell receptor beta chain was recorded many times. Between the trimmed V and J ends, which lost 0 bases and 1 base, there was a span of 12 bases. CDR1 is MGHRA, CDR2 YSYEKL, per germline. There are 16 residues in the CDR3. The record originates from a study of blood T cell repertoires in COVID-19. Study summary: Samples of COVID-19 (acute and convalescent) were obtained from the United States, Italy and Spain. Sources were T cells, B-cell-depleted T cells, or PBMCs; the material itself was cDNA or gDNA.

Repertoires were generated with immunoSEQ multiplex PCR, while TCRdb's copy carries only in-frame clones and drops some. The table lists around 67,000 clones, about 73% of them singletons. The clonotype originates from a woman aged 70 to 79 with acute or convalescent COVID-19. The chain joins TRBV4-1 to TRBJ1-1; D is perhaps TRBD1 (6 bases). The sequenced sample consisted of peripheral blood. The CDR3 spells CASSQDQYRANTEAFF. CDR3 nucleotides: TGCGCCAGCAGCCAAGATCAGTACAGGGCGAACACTGAAGCTTTCTTT.